The present entry profiles one T cell receptor (beta chain) with its context. Any gene name here is a mouse gene name. The read ends 4 residues shy of where the CDR3 ends; the end is completed using the germline J gene. The study sorted pooled cutaneous lymph node cells by CD4, CD8alpha, NKG2D, NKG2ACE and other markers. This sample is part of a study of CD8+ T cells in alopecia areata. About the research overall: Spontaneously alopecic C3H/HeJ graft donors, about 6-12 months old, gave skin to approximately 6-10-week-old female C3H/HeJ mice.

CDR3 length equals 13 residues. After removal of 6 bases from V and 3 bases from J, the junction contained 2 bases not matched to a gene. CDR1 is FNHDT, CDR2 SITEND, per germline (reference sequence). Investigators isolated RNA and reverse transcribed it into cDNA to act as the sequencing template. TCRdb's copy holds only in-frame clones and misses some; the assay was immunoSEQ multiplex PCR. This sample comprises over 250,000 clones, none seen once only. Source material: CD4+ T cells sorted from a lymph node. The chain employs TRBV19 and TRBJ2-7; 11 nucleotides align to TRBD2. The clonotype comes from a C3H/HeJ mouse with alopecia areata. The MHC haplotype recorded for the strain is H2-k. The CDR3 spells CASKLGGLYEQYF. The CDR3 DNA, read in part, is TGTGCCAGCAAACTGGGGGGGCTCTAT.